This TCR beta chain stems from a study of cytomegalovirus exposure and HLA in healthy donors. Germline CDR1 and CDR2: SGHRS and YFSETQ. The junction had 9 bases not matched to a gene; V was cut back by 4 bases and J by 9 bases. The CDR3 totals 16 residues. The primer mix had 60 Vbeta and 13 Jbeta primers. The method was immunoSEQ multiplex PCR; TCRdb's version includes in-frame clones alone and lacks a portion of them. The table lists 90,000 to 150,000 clones, roughly 60% of them singletons. Sequenced: PBMCs. The source of this sequence is a middle-aged man in good health and CMV-seropositive. The rearrangement uses TRBV5-1 and TRBJ2-1, with TRBD2 identical over 14 bases. The CDR3 coding sequence is TGCGCCAGCAGCACCACTCGACTAGCGGGAGGGAGTGAGCAGTTCTTC. It yields the protein CASSTTRLAGGSEQFF.